This T cell receptor (beta chain) comes out of a study of T-cell memory formation after mild COVID-19. On the study more broadly: Largely, TCR clusters stayed within a single donor.

The length of the CDR3 is 14 residues. V gave up 2 bases and J gave up 11 bases; unmatched junction bases: 11. The V gene's germline CDR1 is SGHRS and CDR2 YFSETQ. TCRdb re-derived calls from the 5' RACE reads in MiXCR, one entry per CDR3 protein. Of a few hundred thousand distinct CDR3 sequences listed, around 21% are singletons. About this clonotype itself: Its antigen is currently unknown.

Study conclusions and caveats: The SARS-CoV-2 specificity of second-wave clones reaching peak at day 37 remained unverified. CD4+ bias marked clones expanding day 15 to 37, unlike balanced contracting clones. CD4+ contracting clones lay mainly in CM and EM, CD8+ ones in EMRA.

This TCR was recovered from an adult woman who had mild COVID-19 (a few samples of this study predate the infection). Cell type and time point are not known. Specimen: PBMCs or a T cell subset sorted from them (not recorded which). The chain couples TRBV5-1 to TRBJ1-1; TRBD1 matches 8 bases. CDR3 sequence reads: CASSFTPGGGGAFF. CDR3 in DNA: TGCGCCAGCAGCTTCACCCCAGGGGGCGGAGGGGCTTTCTTT.